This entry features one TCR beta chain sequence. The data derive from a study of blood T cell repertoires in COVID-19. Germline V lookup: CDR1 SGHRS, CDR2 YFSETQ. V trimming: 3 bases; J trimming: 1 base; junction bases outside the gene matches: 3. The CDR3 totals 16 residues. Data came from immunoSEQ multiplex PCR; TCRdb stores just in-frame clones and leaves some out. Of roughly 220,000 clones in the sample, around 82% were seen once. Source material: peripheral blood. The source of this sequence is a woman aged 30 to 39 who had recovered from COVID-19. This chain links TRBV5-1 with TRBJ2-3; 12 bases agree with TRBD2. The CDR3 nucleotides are TGCGCCAGCAGCTCCCTAGCGGGAGGGCGCACAGATACGCAGTATTTT. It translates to CASSSLAGGRTDTQYF.